The 6 T cell receptor beta chains in this list originate from one sample, sequenced in a study of T cells in Graves' hyperthyroidism and ophthalmopathy (dated by TCRdb to the late 2010s). Libraries were made using multiplex PCR. The sequencing machine was an Illumina HiSeq 2000. TCR beta CDR3 regions were amplified from RNA transcripts. A first-round RT-PCR of the TCR CDR3 used the HTBI primer set with the Qiagen OneStep RT-PCR kit. The public reads were quality trimmed at Q25 with fastp and then assembled into clones with MiXCR by TCRdb, keeping productive beta chains. Rows with a matching CDR3 protein are joined into one entry that keeps the most common DNA and genes. This sample lists around 300,000 distinct CDR3 sequences; less than 30% were detected once. The ten top clones hold roughly a quarter of the sample. The sample taken for sequencing was blood. These receptors originate from a middle-aged man with Graves' hyperthyroidism that later progressed to Graves' ophthalmopathy.

This clonotype was found many times. The CDR3 DNA reads TGTGCCAGCTCACCTCGGGACAAGAACTCCTACGAGCAGTACTTC. Its protein is CASSPRDKNSYEQYF. The chain combines TRBV18 with TRBJ2-7, with TRBD1 as a possible D gene (6 bases). CDR1 and CDR2 from the germline V gene are KGHSH and LQKENI. Deletions cut 3 bases from V and 0 bases from J, with 12 bases between. There are 15 residues in the CDR3.

Ten or more counts support this clonotype. The J gene is TRBJ1-1, the V gene TRBV29-1; D is undetermined. CDR3 length equals 11 residues. Per the germline V gene, CDR1 is SQVTM and CDR2 is ANQGSEA. Trimming shortened V by 4 bases and J by 4 bases, and 7 bases separated the two germline ends. The DNA of the CDR3 is TGCAGCGTTGGGGCATCCACTGAAGCTTTCTTT. Encoded protein: CSVGASTEAFF.

This clonotype was found a few times. This chain uses TRBV6-2 or TRBV6-3 with TRBJ1-5; 8 bases line up with TRBD1. V was pared by 6 bases and J by 7 bases, with 14 bases of the junction left unmatched. Germline V lookup: CDR1 MNHEY, CDR2 SVGEGT. The CDR3 consists of 16 residues. Here the CDR3 reads CASSRDQGAARQPQHF. In nucleotides, the CDR3 is TGTGCCAGCAGCCGCGACCAGGGGGCTGCGCGGCAGCCCCAGCATTTT.

This clonotype was found many times. This chain links TRBV6-1 with TRBJ1-6, with 8 bases fitting TRBD1. Germline assignment: CDR1 MNHNS and CDR2 SASEGT. This CDR3 region has 17 residues. V trimming: 0 bases; J trimming: 8 bases; junction bases outside the gene matches: 9. Here the CDR3 reads CASSEALMTGEDSPLHF. The CDR3 region has the DNA TGTGCCAGCAGTGAAGCGCTAATGACAGGGGAGGATTCACCCCTCCACTTT.

The table lists this clonotype with many counts. This chain uses TRBV28 with TRBJ2-5; perhaps TRBD2 as D (6 bases). Germline values: CDR1 MDHEN, CDR2 SYDVKM. The CDR3 loop spans 14 amino acids. Trimming removed 3 bases at V and 7 bases at J, with 15 bases between. CDR3 nucleotides: TGTGCCAGCAGTTTGAGTTTGCGGGATCTGACCCAGTACTTC. Translating gives CASSLSLRDLTQYF.

This clonotype showed up just once. CDR3 in amino acids: CASRKGQTNNQPQHF. The CDR3 nucleotides read TGTGCCAGTCGTAAGGGACAGACTAACAATCAGCCCCAGCATTTT. V is TRBV27 and J is TRBJ1-5; 7 nucleotides agree with TRBD1. This CDR3 contains 15 residues. CDR1 and CDR2 (germline): MNHEY, SMNVEV (reference sequence). The J segment lost 3 bases and the V segment lost 9 bases, leaving 11 bases of the junction unmatched.